This T cell receptor beta chain was sequenced for a study of T-cell memory formation after mild COVID-19. Findings of the study overall: While clones contracting from day 15 to 85 were balanced between CD4 and CD8, later expanders leaned CD4+.

The germline V gene has CDR1 MNHEY and CDR2 SVGAGI. The length of the CDR3 is 15 residues. The V gene lost 7 bases and the J gene lost 7 bases, with 19 bases spanning the gap. TCRdb called the 5' RACE reads again in MiXCR, with one record for every CDR3 protein. This table has under 200,000 distinct CDR3 sequences, over 10% appearing once. This clonotype was recorded a few times. Its antigen is as yet unknown. This receptor was identified in a man aged 18 to 29 who had mild COVID-19 (a few samples of this study predate the infection). Cell type and time point are not known. The sequenced sample consisted of PBMCs or a T cell subset sorted from them (not recorded which). The chain links TRBV6-5 to TRBJ2-2, with no clear D. The CDR3 DNA sequence: TGTGCCAGCACCGCCATGACGGGCTCGGGCGGGGAGCTGTTTTTT. It specifies CASTAMTGSGGELFF.